These T cell receptor beta chains were read from a single sample in a study of T cell changes during pregnancy in multiple sclerosis. Method: immunoSEQ multiplex PCR; TCRdb's copy keeps in-frame clones and lacks some. The data hold approximately 60,000 clones, with under 95% observed a single time. Sequenced material: CD8+ T cells from peripheral blood mononuclear cells, taken in the second trimester of pregnancy. These receptors all come from a female donor with multiple sclerosis, enrolled in a pregnancy study. The CDR3 runs from the conserved cysteine through the conserved F or W. Fields, in order: D gene, V gene, J gene, CDR3 protein, CDR3 DNA. D genes are given only for firm matches.

D: TRBD1
V: TRBV6-6
J: TRBJ1-1
CDR3: CASSIGQGVDTEAFF
DNA: TGTGCCAGCAGTATAGGACAGGGGGTAGATACTGAAGCTTTCTTT

D: .
V: TRBV5-1
J: TRBJ1-1
CDR3: CASSLVDSGTEAFF
DNA: TGCGCCAGCAGCTTGGTGGACAGCGGCACTGAAGCTTTCTTT

D: .
V: TRBV7-9
J: TRBJ2-7
CDR3: CASSLVLQGDEQYF
DNA: TGTGCCAGCAGCTTAGTACTACAGGGCGACGAGCAGTACTTC

D: .
V: TRBV7-9
J: TRBJ1-2
CDR3: CASSLVGGIIANYGYTF
DNA: TGTGCCAGCAGCTTAGTTGGGGGCATCATAGCTAACTATGGCTACACCTTC

D: .
V: TRBV12-5
J: TRBJ1-1
CDR3: CASGLGRMNTEAFF
DNA: TGTGCTAGTGGTTTGGGCAGGATGAACACTGAAGCTTTCTTT

D: .
V: TRBV7-8
J: TRBJ2-6
CDR3: CASSLDIGANVLTF
DNA: TGTGCCAGCAGCTTAGATATTGGGGCCAACGTCCTGACTTTC

D: TRBD1
V: TRBV27
J: TRBJ2-5
CDR3: CASSLSPWTGGEETQYF
DNA: TGTGCCAGCAGTTTATCCCCCTGGACAGGGGGCGAAGAGACCCAGTACTTC

D: .
V: TRBV4-1
J: TRBJ1-3
CDR3: CASSQEGGSGNTIYF
DNA: TGCGCCAGCAGCCAAGAAGGAGGCTCTGGAAACACCATATATTTT

D: .
V: TRBV7-6
J: TRBJ2-2
CDR3: CASSLLGGEVTGELFF
DNA: TGTGCCAGCAGCTTATTAGGGGGAGAGGTCACCGGGGAGCTGTTTTTT

D: .
V: TRBV28
J: TRBJ1-1
CDR3: CASSSPPTEAFF
DNA: TGTGCCAGCAGTTCCCCCCCTACTGAAGCTTTCTTT

D: TRBD2
V: TRBV27
J: TRBJ2-7
CDR3: CASIRTSGDDEQYF
DNA: TGTGCCAGCATCAGGACTAGCGGGGACGACGAGCAGTACTTC

D: TRBD2
V: TRBV19
J: TRBJ2-1
CDR3: CASSLLAGAYNEQFF
DNA: TGTGCCAGTAGCCTACTAGCGGGAGCCTACAATGAGCAGTTCTTC

D: TRBD2
V: TRBV28
J: TRBJ2-5
CDR3: CASSPLLAESGPETQYF
DNA: TGTGCCAGCAGTCCCCTCCTAGCGGAGAGCGGCCCAGAGACCCAGTACTTC

D: .
V: TRBV28
J: TRBJ1-5
CDR3: CASSPAGGGVGLNQPQHF
DNA: TGTGCCAGCAGTCCCGCCGGAGGAGGGGTTGGACTCAATCAGCCCCAGCATTTT

D: .
V: TRBV7-2
J: TRBJ1-1
CDR3: CASSLFGEGSTEAFF
DNA: TGTGCCAGCAGCTTATTTGGGGAGGGTAGCACTGAAGCTTTCTTT

D: .
V: TRBV5-6
J: TRBJ2-2
CDR3: CASSGQGSNTGELFF
DNA: TGTGCCAGCAGCGGTCAGGGGTCTAACACCGGGGAGCTGTTTTTT

D: TRBD1
V: TRBV28
J: TRBJ1-3
CDR3: CASSGTGVAGNTIYF
DNA: TGTGCCAGCAGTGGAACAGGGGTAGCTGGAAACACCATATATTTT